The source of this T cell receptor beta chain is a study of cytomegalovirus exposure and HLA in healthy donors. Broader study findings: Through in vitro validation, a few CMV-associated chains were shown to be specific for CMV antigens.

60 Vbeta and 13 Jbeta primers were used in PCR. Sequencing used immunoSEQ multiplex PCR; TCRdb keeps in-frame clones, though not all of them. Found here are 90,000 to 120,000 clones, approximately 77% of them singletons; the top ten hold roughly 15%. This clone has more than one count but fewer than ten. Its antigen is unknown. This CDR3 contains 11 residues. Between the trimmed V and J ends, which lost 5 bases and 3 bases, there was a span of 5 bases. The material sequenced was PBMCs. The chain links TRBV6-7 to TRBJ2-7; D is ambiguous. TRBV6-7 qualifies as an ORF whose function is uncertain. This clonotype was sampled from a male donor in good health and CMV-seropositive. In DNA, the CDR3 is TGTGCCAGCAGTACCTACTACGAGCAGTACTTC. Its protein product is CASSTYYEQYF.